This T cell receptor (beta chain) originates from a study of blood T cell repertoires in COVID-19 (dated by TCRdb to the early 2020s). With respect to the entire study: Samples covering the acute and convalescent phases of COVID-19 were provided by collaborators in the United States, Italy and Spain. The dataset comprised deeply sampled blood TCRbeta repertoires from subjects exposed to, actively infected with, or recovered from COVID-19. Where available, HLA class I and class II types were obtained from metadata supplied by the sample provider rather than from assay-based typing. A de-identified subject ID, COVID-19 status, age in years and sex were almost always included in the sample metadata. Samples were obtained from the ongoing ImmuneRACE study (first 160 participants) and from 1,254 subjects provided by 6 global collaborators. The repertoires were made available in a free public database intended to serve as a resource for research on the immune response to SARS-CoV-2. The material from the prospective study consisted of cDNA or gDNA derived from T cells, B-cell-depleted T cells, or PBMCs.

CDR1 and CDR2 are drawn from the germline V gene: MNHEY, SVGAGI. The CDR3 starts with the cysteine, ends with the phenylalanine, and has 16 residues. The DNA shown is the 48-base CDR3, in frame from base 1. The junction carries 10 bases between V and J, which are trimmed by 1 base and 0 bases respectively. The immunoSEQ Assay, a bias-controlled multiplex PCR, was used to amplify TCRbeta CDR3 regions from genomic DNA. The original methods were these. Nucleated cell counts per sample were estimated from amplification of reference gene primers within the assay. To quantify the absolute abundance of each unique TCRbeta CDR3 rearrangement, sequence reads were collapsed and filtered. For each sample, productive Simpson clonality was calculated as the square root of Simpson's diversity index over productive rearrangements. The immuneACCESS repertoire file appears here via TCRdb, limited to in-frame rearrangements. These files lack a portion of the clones; in checked studies, under half of the deficit traces to unresolved V genes, and the cause of the others is not known. V and J calls and clone size are given by that table; D and trimming were obtained from the DNA. The sample table lists 110,000 to 150,000 clones, roughly 91% of them with a count of one. The ten largest make up 2.5% to 3% of the sample.

The study at large found these results: The amount of clinical and demographic metadata varied by source and participant and was provided uncurated.

Each collaborating institution followed its own protocols to collect whole blood in K2EDTA tubes. Collaborator samples were shipped for TCRbeta analysis as frozen whole blood, isolated PBMCs, or DNA extracted from either sample type. Worth noting for this clone: There is no known antigen for this receptor. Base qualities are not recorded, but no much larger clone differs from it by a single base.

The rearrangement combines TRBV6-5 with TRBJ1-3; the D gene is unclear. The sequence derives from a man between 60 and 75 years old with active or convalescent COVID-19. Specimen: peripheral blood. Here is the DNA: TGTGCCAGCAGTTACTACCTTCGCGGCTCTGGAAACACCATATATTTT. Translated, this is CASSYYLRGSGNTIYF.